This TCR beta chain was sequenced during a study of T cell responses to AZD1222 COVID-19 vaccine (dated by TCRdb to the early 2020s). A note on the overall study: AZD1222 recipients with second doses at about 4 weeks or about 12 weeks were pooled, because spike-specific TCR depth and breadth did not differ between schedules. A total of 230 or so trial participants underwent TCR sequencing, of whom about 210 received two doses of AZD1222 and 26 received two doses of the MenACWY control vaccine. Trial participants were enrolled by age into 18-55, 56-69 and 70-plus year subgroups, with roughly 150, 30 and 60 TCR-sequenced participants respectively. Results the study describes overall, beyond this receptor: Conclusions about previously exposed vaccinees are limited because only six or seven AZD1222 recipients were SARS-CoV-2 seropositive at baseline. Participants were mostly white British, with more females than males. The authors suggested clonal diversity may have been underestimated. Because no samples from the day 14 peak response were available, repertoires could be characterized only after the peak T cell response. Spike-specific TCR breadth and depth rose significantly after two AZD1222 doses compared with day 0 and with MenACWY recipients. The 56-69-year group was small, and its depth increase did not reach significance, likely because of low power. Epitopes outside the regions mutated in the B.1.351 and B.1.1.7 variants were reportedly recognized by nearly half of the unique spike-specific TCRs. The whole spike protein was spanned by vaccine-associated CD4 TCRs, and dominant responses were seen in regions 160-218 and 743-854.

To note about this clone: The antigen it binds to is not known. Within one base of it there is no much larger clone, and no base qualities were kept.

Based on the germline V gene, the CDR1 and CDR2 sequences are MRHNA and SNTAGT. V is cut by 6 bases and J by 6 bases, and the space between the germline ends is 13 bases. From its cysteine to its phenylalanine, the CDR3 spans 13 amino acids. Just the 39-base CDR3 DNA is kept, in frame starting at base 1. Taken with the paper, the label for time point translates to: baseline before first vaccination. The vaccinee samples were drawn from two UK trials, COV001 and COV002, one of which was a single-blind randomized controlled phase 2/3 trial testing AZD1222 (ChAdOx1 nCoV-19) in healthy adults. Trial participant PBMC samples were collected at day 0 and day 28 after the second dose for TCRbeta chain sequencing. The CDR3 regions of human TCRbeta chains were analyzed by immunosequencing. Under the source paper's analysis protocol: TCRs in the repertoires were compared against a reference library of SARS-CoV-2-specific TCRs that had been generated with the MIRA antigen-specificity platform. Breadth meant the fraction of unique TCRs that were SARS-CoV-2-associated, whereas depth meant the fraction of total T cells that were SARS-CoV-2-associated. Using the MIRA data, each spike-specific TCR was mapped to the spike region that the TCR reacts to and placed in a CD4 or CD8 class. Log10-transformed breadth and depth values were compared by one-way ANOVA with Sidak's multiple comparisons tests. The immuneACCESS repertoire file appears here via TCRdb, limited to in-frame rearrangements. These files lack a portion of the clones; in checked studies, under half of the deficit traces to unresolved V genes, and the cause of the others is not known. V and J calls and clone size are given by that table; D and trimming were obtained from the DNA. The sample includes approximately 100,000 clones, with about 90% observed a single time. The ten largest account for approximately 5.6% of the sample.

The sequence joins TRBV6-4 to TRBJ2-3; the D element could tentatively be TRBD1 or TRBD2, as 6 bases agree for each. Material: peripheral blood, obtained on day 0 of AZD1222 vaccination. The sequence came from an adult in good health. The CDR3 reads CASRRTGADTQYF. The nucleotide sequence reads TGTGCCAGCAGGAGAACGGGGGCCGATACGCAGTATTTT.